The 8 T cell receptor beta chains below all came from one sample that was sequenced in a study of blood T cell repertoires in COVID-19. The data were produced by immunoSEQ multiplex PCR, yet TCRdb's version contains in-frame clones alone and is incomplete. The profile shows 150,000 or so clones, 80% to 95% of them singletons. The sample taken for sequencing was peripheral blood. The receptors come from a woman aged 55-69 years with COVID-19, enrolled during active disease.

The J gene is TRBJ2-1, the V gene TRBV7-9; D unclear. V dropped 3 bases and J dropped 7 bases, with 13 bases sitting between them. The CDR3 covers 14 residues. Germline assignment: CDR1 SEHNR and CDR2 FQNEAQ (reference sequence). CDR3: CASSLSGQTNEQFF. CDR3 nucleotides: TGTGCCAGCAGCTTGTCGGGTCAGACTAATGAGCAGTTCTTC. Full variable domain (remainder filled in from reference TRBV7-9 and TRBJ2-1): DTGVSQNPRHKITKRGQNVTFRCDPISEHNRLYWYRQTLGQGPEFLTYFQNEAQLEKSRLLSDRFSAERPKGSFSTLEIQRTEQGDSAMYLCASSLSGQTNEQFFGPGTRLTVL.

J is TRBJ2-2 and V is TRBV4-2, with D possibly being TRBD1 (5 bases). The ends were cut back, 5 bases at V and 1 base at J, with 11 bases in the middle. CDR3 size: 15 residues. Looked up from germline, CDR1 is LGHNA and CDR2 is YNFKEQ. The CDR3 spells CASSAGHRNTGELFF. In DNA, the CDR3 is TGTGCCAGCAGCGCCGGACACAGGAACACCGGGGAGCTGTTTTTT.

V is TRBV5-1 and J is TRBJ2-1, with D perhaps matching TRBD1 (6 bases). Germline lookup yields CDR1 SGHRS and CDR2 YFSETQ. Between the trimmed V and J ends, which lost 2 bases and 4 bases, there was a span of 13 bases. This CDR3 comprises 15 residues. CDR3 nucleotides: TGCGCCAGCAGCTTTAACCGGGACATATACAATGAGCAGTTCTTC. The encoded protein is CASSFNRDIYNEQFF.

The DNA for the CDR3 is TGTGCCAGCAGCTCACAGCCACTGAACACTGAAGCTTTCTTT. It specifies CASSSQPLNTEAFF. This rearrangement joins TRBV7-8 to TRBJ1-1; no clear D gene. Germline V gene sequence: CDR1 SGHVS, CDR2 FQNEAQ. Trimming took 4 bases from V and 0 from J, leaving 9 bases between them. The CDR3 runs 14 residues.

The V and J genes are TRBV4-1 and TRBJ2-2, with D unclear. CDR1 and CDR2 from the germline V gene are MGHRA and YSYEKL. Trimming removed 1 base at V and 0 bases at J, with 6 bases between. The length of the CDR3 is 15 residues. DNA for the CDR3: TGCGCCAGCAGCCAAGTTTATCCGAACACCGGGGAGCTGTTTTTT. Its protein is CASSQVYPNTGELFF.

CDR3 loop: CASSGWGVSNTEAFF. CDR3 in DNA: TGTGCCAGCAGTGGGTGGGGGGTGTCGAACACTGAAGCTTTCTTT. The chain joins TRBV27 to TRBJ1-1, with D tentatively TRBD1 (5 bases). CDR3 size: 15 residues. V gave up 5 bases and J gave up 1 base, with 14 bases separating them. Germline CDR1 reads MNHEY; CDR2 reads SMNVEV (reference sequence).

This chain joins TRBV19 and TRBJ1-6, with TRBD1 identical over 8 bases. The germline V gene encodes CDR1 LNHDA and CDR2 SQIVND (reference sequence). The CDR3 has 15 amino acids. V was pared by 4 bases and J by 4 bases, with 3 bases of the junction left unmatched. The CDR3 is CASSRTGNYNSPLHF. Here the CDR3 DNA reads TGTGCCAGTAGTAGGACAGGGAATTATAATTCACCCCTCCACTTT. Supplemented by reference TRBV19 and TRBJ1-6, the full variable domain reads DGGITQSPKYLFRKEGQNVTLSCEQNLNHDAMYWYRQDPGQGLRLIYYSQIVNDFQKGDIAEGYSVSREKKESFPLTVTSAQKNPTAFYLCASSRTGNYNSPLHFGNGTRLTVT.

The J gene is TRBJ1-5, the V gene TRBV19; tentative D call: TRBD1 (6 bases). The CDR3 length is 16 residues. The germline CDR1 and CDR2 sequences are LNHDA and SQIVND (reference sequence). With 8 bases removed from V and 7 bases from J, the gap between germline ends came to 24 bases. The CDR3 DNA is TGTGCCAGTCGGGGACGAGGAAACAGGGTCAGGCAGCCCCAGCATTTT. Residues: CASRGRGNRVRQPQHF.